The 20 T cell receptor beta chains reported below all come from one sample, sequenced in a study of memory CD4+ T cells and cytomegalovirus serostatus. The method was immunoSEQ multiplex PCR; TCRdb's version includes in-frame clones alone and lacks a portion of them. There are 60,000 to 70,000 clones in the sample; 76% occur only once, and around 4.5% lies in the top ten. The sort gate was single viable CD3+CD4+CD8-CD45RO+ cells for memory CD4+ T cells. The sample consisted of memory CD4+ T cells from blood. These receptors all stem from an adult in good health and CMV-seropositive.

The rearrangement joins TRBV30 to TRBJ1-5; 9 bases map to TRBD1. Germline trimming cut 5 bases from V and 0 bases from J; bases unmatched to any gene: 17. The CDR3 sequence is 19 residues long. Germline V gene data show CDR1 as GTSNPN and CDR2 as SVGIG (reference sequence). The CDR3 protein is CAWAGPTGGPEYSNQPQHF. In DNA, the CDR3 is TGTGCCTGGGCTGGACCGACAGGGGGTCCCGAATATAGCAATCAGCCCCAGCATTTT. Combining the CDR3 with reference TRBV30 and TRBJ1-5 gives the whole variable domain SQTIHQWPATLVQPVGSPLSLECTVEGTSNPNLYWYRQAAGRGLQLLFYSVGIGQISSEVPQNLSASRPQDRQFILSSKKLLLSDSGFYLCAWAGPTGGPEYSNQPQHFGDGTRLSIL.

V gene TRBV11-2 combines with J gene TRBJ1-1; possible D gene TRBD1, 5 bases. V was clipped by 4 bases and J by 5 bases, with 14 bases between them. The germline V gene has CDR1 SGHAT and CDR2 FQNNGV. The CDR3 loop spans 14 amino acids. The CDR3 DNA follows: TGTGCCAGCAGCTCAAATCCAGGGTTGACTGAAGCTTTCTTT. Translating it yields CASSSNPGLTEAFF.

The V and J genes are TRBV4-2 and TRBJ2-7, with D perhaps TRBD1 (7 bases). There are 13 residues in the CDR3. The V end was cut by 0 bases, the J end by 7 bases, with 10 bases between. From germline, CDR1 is LGHNA and CDR2 YNFKEQ. The DNA for the CDR3 is TGTGCCAGCAGCCAAGAGACAGGGAGGGAGCAGTACTTC. It yields the protein CASSQETGREQYF.

The chain joins TRBV9 to TRBJ2-2; D call uncertain. V was pared by 0 bases and J by 4 bases, with 10 bases between. The CDR3 consists of 15 residues. Germline CDR1 is SGDLS and CDR2 is YYNGEE. In DNA form, the CDR3 reads TGTGCCAGCAGCGTAGGGGCTAGTTTCACCGGGGAGCTGTTTTTT. It yields the protein CASSVGASFTGELFF.

This clone was observed at least ten times. The chain couples TRBV7-9 to TRBJ2-7; D perhaps matches TRBD2 (6 bases). This CDR3 is 15 amino acids long. Germline V gene sequence: CDR1 SEHNR, CDR2 FQNEAQ (reference sequence). V shed 6 bases and J shed 2 bases, with 17 bases lying between them. The CDR3 is CASSPPGVATYEQYF. The CDR3 coding sequence is TGTGCCAGCAGTCCCCCGGGAGTCGCAACCTACGAGCAGTACTTC.

The V gene is TRBV4-3, the J gene TRBJ1-4, with TRBD1 as a possible D gene (6 bases). Trimming took 1 base from V and 0 from J, leaving 9 bases between them. The CDR3 extends over 16 amino acids. Germline values: CDR1 LGHNA, CDR2 YSLEER. The chain's CDR3 is CASSQGTDATNEKLFF. In DNA form, the CDR3 reads TGCGCCAGCAGCCAAGGGACAGATGCAACTAATGAAAAACTGTTTTTT.

The chain recombines TRBV5-1 with TRBJ2-1; D is possibly TRBD2 (5 bases). The germline V and J ends were trimmed by 3 bases and 5 bases, with 9 bases remaining between them. This CDR3 region has 13 residues. Germline V gives CDR1 SGHRS, CDR2 YFSETQ. The CDR3 coding sequence is TGCGCCAGCAGCTCCCTAGCCGACAATGAGCAGTTCTTC. Amino acids: CASSSLADNEQFF.

The chain uses TRBV10-3 and TRBJ2-7; 13 positions match TRBD2. With 5 bases clipped from V and 7 bases from J, the junction kept 5 bases outside the gene matches. Germline CDR1 reads ENHRY; CDR2 reads SYGVKD. The CDR3 runs 14 residues. The CDR3 region has the DNA TGTGCCATCAGTATACTAGCGGGAGGGAGTGAGCAGTACTTC. It encodes CAISILAGGSEQYF.

This clone was found a few times. The chain has TRBV23-1 and TRBJ2-7; D possibly corresponds to TRBD2 (5 bases). TRBV23-1 is identified as an open reading frame with a role that is uncertain. CDR3 length: 14 residues. Trimming pared 6 bases from V and 0 bases from J, leaving 12 bases between. CDR3 loop: CASSSTRVSYEQYF. In DNA form, the CDR3 reads TGCGCCAGCAGCTCAACTAGGGTCTCCTACGAGCAGTACTTC.

The chain uses TRBV5-1 and TRBJ2-1; 12 bases are shared with TRBD2. This CDR3 spans 15 amino acids. V was clipped by 4 bases and J by 10 bases; unmatched bases: 9. The germline V gene encodes CDR1 SGHRS and CDR2 YFSETQ. The CDR3 loop is CASSATSGSLEEQFF. CDR3 in DNA: TGCGCCAGCAGCGCGACTAGCGGGAGTTTGGAAGAGCAGTTCTTC.

The rearrangement joins TRBV29-1 to TRBJ2-3, with TRBD2 as a possible D gene (6 bases). Germline V gene data show CDR1 as SQVTM and CDR2 as ANQGSEA. V dropped 6 bases and J dropped 0 bases, with 19 bases sitting between them. The CDR3 loop spans 16 amino acids. The DNA of the CDR3 is TGCAGCGTGGGGGGACGGAGAGTAGCTAGCACAGATACGCAGTATTTT. Translation gives CSVGGRRVASTDTQYF.

The chain recombines TRBV7-2 with TRBJ2-1; 7 positions match TRBD2. V lost 6 bases and J lost 8; bases outside the gene matches: 13. The germline CDR1 and CDR2 sequences are SGHTA and FQGNSA. CDR3 size: 15 residues. Here the CDR3 reads CASSLVLSGGYEQFF. CDR3 sequence (DNA): TGTGCCAGCAGTCTAGTACTCTCGGGAGGCTATGAGCAGTTCTTC.

The chain joins TRBV7-9 to TRBJ2-1; 7 bases are shared with TRBD2. There are 17 residues in the CDR3. The V gene end was trimmed by 2 bases and the J gene end by 0 bases; junction bases not matched to a gene: 7. The germline CDR1 and CDR2 sequences are SEHNR and FQNEAQ (reference sequence). In nucleotides, the CDR3 is TGTGCCAGCAGCTTACCCGCAAGCGGGGTCTCCTACAATGAGCAGTTCTTC. It is translated as CASSLPASGVSYNEQFF. The variable domain in full, completed from reference TRBV7-9 and TRBJ2-1, reads DTGVSQNPRHKITKRGQNVTFRCDPISEHNRLYWYRQTLGQGPEFLTYFQNEAQLEKSRLLSDRFSAERPKGSFSTLEIQRTEQGDSAMYLCASSLPASGVSYNEQFFGPGTRLTVL.

V and J are TRBV11-1 and TRBJ1-2; 7 bases are shared with TRBD1. Germline trimming cut 3 bases from V and 6 bases from J; bases unmatched to any gene: 10. This CDR3 region has 15 residues. Per the germline V gene, CDR1 is SGHAT and CDR2 is FQDESV (reference sequence). CDR3 protein: CASSLEGGATHGYTF. As DNA, the CDR3 is TGTGCCAGCAGCTTGGAAGGGGGCGCGACGCATGGCTACACCTTC.

The table lists this clone with a count of one. The chain is built from TRBV28 and TRBJ1-2, with D unclear. Germline V gives CDR1 MDHEN, CDR2 SYDVKM. The CDR3 covers 15 residues. V gave up 7 bases and J gave up 4 bases, with 19 bases separating them. CDR3 sequence (DNA): TGTGCCAGCACGCCCGGGCCCCTAAAGGCCTATGGCTACACCTTC. Protein: CASTPGPLKAYGYTF.

The chain links TRBV9 to TRBJ2-5, with D possibly TRBD2 on 6 matching bases. With 4 bases removed from V and 2 bases from J, the gap between germline ends came to 15 bases. The CDR3 is 15 residues long. Germline CDR1 SGDLS, CDR2 YYNGEE. CDR3 sequence reads: CASSLTSGVQETQYF. CDR3 in DNA: TGTGCCAGCAGCTTAACTTCGGGGGTTCAAGAGACCCAGTACTTC.

The rearrangement links TRBV5-1 to TRBJ2-7, with 11 bases lining up with TRBD2. This CDR3 comprises 13 residues. Germline CDR1 reads SGHRS; CDR2 reads YFSETQ. V was pared by 5 bases and J by 7 bases, with 5 bases of the junction left unmatched. The CDR3 DNA follows: TGCGCCAGCAGACTAGCGGGAGCGTATGAGCAGTACTTC. It codes for CASRLAGAYEQYF.

CDR3 in amino acids: CASRGTGSGELFF. Here the CDR3 DNA reads TGTGCCAGCAGGGGGACAGGGTCCGGGGAGCTGTTTTTT. The genes are TRBV28 and TRBJ2-2, with 9 bases that match TRBD1. Germline V gives CDR1 MDHEN, CDR2 SYDVKM. V shed 6 bases, J shed 6 bases, and the junction held 2 bases outside the gene matches. CDR3 length equals 13 residues. Using reference TRBV28 and TRBJ2-2 for the parts outside the CDR3, the full variable domain is DVKVTQSSRYLVKRTGEKVFLECVQDMDHENMFWYRQDPGLGLRLIYFSYDVKMKEKGDIPEGYSVSREKKERFSLILESASTNQTSMYLCASRGTGSGELFFGEGSRLTVL.

This chain connects TRBV7-9 to TRBJ2-1, with D uncertain. The CDR3 runs 14 residues. The germline gives CDR1 SEHNR, CDR2 FQNEAQ (reference sequence). V dropped 5 bases and J dropped 3 bases, with 11 bases sitting between them. This chain's CDR3 is CASSNPDVYNEQFF. Written as DNA, the CDR3 is TGTGCCAGCAGCAATCCGGACGTCTACAATGAGCAGTTCTTC.

The rearrangement uses TRBV9 and TRBJ2-5; D is ambiguous. The length of the CDR3 is 14 residues. V lost 1 base and J lost 5, with 12 bases in between. Per the germline V gene, CDR1 is SGDLS and CDR2 is YYNGEE. The CDR3 is CASSVLGEGETQYF. DNA for the CDR3: TGTGCCAGCAGCGTACTGGGTGAAGGGGAGACCCAGTACTTC. The complete variable domain, with remaining parts taken from reference TRBV9 and TRBJ2-5, reads DSGVTQTPKHLITATGQRVTLRCSPRSGDLSVYWYQQSLDQGLQFLIQYYNGEERAKGNILERFSAQQFPDLHSELNLSSLELGDSALYFCASSVLGEGETQYFGPGTRLLVL.